The subject of this entry is one T cell receptor (beta chain). No antigen is known for it. No much larger clone exists at a distance of one base, and base qualities are not known. CDR1 and CDR2 are read off the germline V gene as MDHEN and SYDVKM. V loses 1 base of germline sequence and J loses 5 bases, and the interval between the two ends is 5 bases. The CDR3 goes from the cysteine to the phenylalanine over 12 residues. The CDR3 DNA has 36 bases and is translated from base 1. At diagnosis, peripheral blood, uninvolved tumor-adjacent lung and tumor were collected and were preserved as a mix of fresh-frozen and FFPE material. This entry belongs to a study of T cells in localized non-small cell lung cancer (TCRdb year 2020). Study-level background: Comparing tumors with uninvolved tumor-adjacent lungs, the study looked at the T cell repertoires of roughly 250 patients with early-stage NSCLC. Of the NSCLC patients, fewer than 150 were male and around 99 were female, and the mean age was approximately 69 years. All 220 or so NSCLC patients in the cohort were treatment-naive and had localized lung tumors that were resected.

The immunoSEQ Assay was used to sequence TCR beta CDR3 regions from DNA. Per the original workflow: To compute T cell density, TCR beta template counts were normalized to usable DNA, which was estimated by amplifying housekeeping genes. Using the preseqR package, richness was estimated by extrapolating to 120,000 templates for tissue samples and 400,000 templates for PBMC samples. Clonality was taken to be one minus Pielou's evenness. Tissue-enriched TCRs were identified through differential abundance testing performed on productive amino-acid clonotypes, with a minimum total count of 5 and an alpha of 0.1. The Jaccard Index and the Morisita Overlap Index were used to measure how much the repertoires overlapped between compartments. GLIPH grouped TCR beta CDR3s together with public tetramer-defined viral CDR3s, and a viral motif had to include at least three viral sequences and show V-gene enrichment. TCRdb limited this immuneACCESS table to in-frame rearrangements with V and J called. A share of clones is missing; checked studies link under half to unresolved V genes, and the rest is unexplained. That table gives V, J and clone size, and the DNA gave D and trimming. Recorded for this sample are about 3,500 clones; 42% of them occurred a single time. More than 15% of the sample comes from the top ten.

On the study overall, not on this receptor specifically: A median of roughly 60 of the top 100 tumor clones were detected in paired uninvolved adjacent lung, and some 30 of these tumor clones were also found among the top 100 clones of the paired uninvolved adjacent lung. Uninvolved tumor-adjacent lung showed the highest T cell clonality, higher than tumor, which suggests more focused antigenic responses in the uninvolved tumor-adjacent lung. Because multi-region tumor sequencing was not performed, intratumor heterogeneity could not be ruled out. Higher T cell density in blood was associated with longer overall survival, whereas higher clonality in adjacent lung was associated with shorter survival. Because the study design was exploratory, TCR variables were selected using unadjusted p-values without false-discovery rate correction.

This specimen consisted of lung tumor tissue, obtained before any cancer treatment. The sequence is built from TRBV28 and TRBJ2-5, with the D gene too uncertain to name. The origin of this receptor is an older male donor with stage I lung adenocarcinoma. This receptor carries the CDR3 CASSLSGETQYF. DNA sequence: TGTGCCAGCAGTTTATCGGGTGAGACCCAGTACTTC.